These 25 T cell receptor beta chains originate from one sample sequenced in a study of cytomegalovirus exposure and HLA in healthy donors. With 60 Vbeta and 13 Jbeta primers, the PCR was carried out. Produced via immunoSEQ multiplex PCR; TCRdb's table is partial and in-frame only. The sample records 130,000 or so clones, 60% to 80% being singletons. The sequencing sample was made of PBMCs. The receptors originated from a middle-aged man in good health and CMV-seronegative.

The chain has TRBV7-9 and TRBJ2-2; TRBD1 matches at 8 bases. J lost 3 bases, V lost 5 bases, and 5 bases had no gene match. The CDR3 loop spans 15 amino acids. Germline-derived CDR1 and CDR2 are SEHNR and FQNEAQ (reference sequence). The CDR3 is CASSPGTGYTGELFF. CDR3 DNA sequence: TGTGCCAGCAGCCCCGGGACAGGCTACACCGGGGAGCTGTTTTTT. Full variable domain (rest looked up from reference TRBV7-9 and TRBJ2-2): DTGVSQNPRHKITKRGQNVTFRCDPISEHNRLYWYRQTLGQGPEFLTYFQNEAQLEKSRLLSDRFSAERPKGSFSTLEIQRTEQGDSAMYLCASSPGTGYTGELFFGEGSRLTVL.

There are a few counts of this clone. The rearrangement links TRBV2 to TRBJ1-2, with a possible D match to TRBD1 (6 bases). V was shortened by 6 bases and J by 5 bases, with 10 bases between the two germline ends. This CDR3 contains 12 residues. Germline loops: CDR1 SNHLY, CDR2 FYNNEI. The DNA for the CDR3 is TGTGCCAGCAGCCACAGGGATTATGGCTACACCTTC. Its protein is CASSHRDYGYTF.

This chain uses TRBV16 with TRBJ1-3; D unclear. V lost 0 bases and J 0 bases, leaving 12 bases between the germline ends. The CDR3 is 17 residues long. CDR1 is KGHSY, CDR2 FQNENV, per germline. The CDR3 protein is CASSQSPRINSGNTIYF. The CDR3 region has the DNA TGTGCCAGCAGCCAATCGCCGAGGATAAACTCTGGAAACACCATATATTTT.

The J gene is TRBJ2-7, the V gene TRBV27; tentative D call: TRBD2 (6 bases). V shed 8 bases and J shed 2 bases, with 25 bases lying between them. The length of the CDR3 is 17 residues. Germline lookup yields CDR1 MNHEY and CDR2 SMNVEV (reference sequence). CDR3 loop: CASGSTGGGTTTYEQYF. The CDR3 DNA sequence: TGTGCCAGCGGTTCCACAGGTGGCGGGACGACCACCTACGAGCAGTACTTC.

The J gene is TRBJ1-2, the V gene TRBV18; no clear D. The germline CDR1 and CDR2 sequences are KGHSH and LQKENI. The CDR3 consists of 15 residues. Deletions cut 0 bases from V and 0 bases from J, with 8 bases between. The CDR3 sequence is CASSPPEGPNYGYTF. The CDR3 DNA sequence: TGTGCCAGCTCACCACCGGAGGGTCCTAACTATGGCTACACCTTC.

The rearrangement joins TRBV29-1 to TRBJ1-2, with 7 bases lining up with TRBD1. Looked up from germline, CDR1 is SQVTM and CDR2 is ANQGSEA. The CDR3 has 15 residues. J was trimmed by 4 bases and V by 3 bases; bases with no gene match: 11. The CDR3 coding sequence is TGCAGCGTTGACACCGGGCAGGGGGACTCCTATGGCTACACCTTC. It encodes CSVDTGQGDSYGYTF.

The chain couples TRBV14 to TRBJ1-1; 8 nucleotides agree with TRBD1. V shed 6 bases and J 5 bases; nucleotides not matched to a gene: 11. Germline CDR1 SGHDN, CDR2 FVKESK. This CDR3 is 15 amino acids long. The CDR3 protein is CASSPQGALGTEAFF. The CDR3 region has the DNA TGTGCCAGCAGTCCTCAGGGGGCATTAGGTACTGAAGCTTTCTTT.

V usage is TRBV2 and J usage is TRBJ1-1; perhaps TRBD1 as D (6 bases). Between the trimmed V and J ends, which lost 11 bases and 8 bases, there was a span of 9 bases. CDR1 is SNHLY, CDR2 FYNNEI, per germline. The CDR3 is 9 residues long. CDR3 DNA: TGTGCCGGCGACAGGGAAGCTTTCTTT. It encodes CAGDREAFF.

In this sample, this clone turned up once. This sequence joins TRBV10-3 and TRBJ2-2; TRBD1 is a possible D gene (5 bases). The germline V gene has CDR1 ENHRY and CDR2 SYGVKD. V dropped 3 bases and J dropped 0 bases, with 14 bases sitting between them. The CDR3 runs 17 residues. The CDR3 is CAISEGVGVTNTGELFF. The DNA for the CDR3 is TGTGCCATCAGTGAAGGTGTAGGGGTCACGAACACCGGGGAGCTGTTTTTT.

This clone was seen a few times. This sequence joins TRBV6-6 and TRBJ1-2, with TRBD1 as a possible D gene (5 bases). The length of the CDR3 is 15 residues. V was clipped by 6 bases and J by 3 bases, with 17 bases between them. In germline, CDR1 is MNHNY, CDR2 SVGAGI (reference sequence). The chain's CDR3 is CASRTRGPGDYGYTF. The CDR3 coding sequence is TGTGCCAGCAGGACCCGGGGCCCGGGGGACTATGGCTACACCTTC.

This clone was seen a handful of times. V usage is TRBV29-1 and J usage is TRBJ1-1; 10 nucleotides match TRBD1. J lost 2 bases, V lost 6 bases, and 3 bases had no gene match. The CDR3 runs to 13 residues. Per the germline V gene, CDR1 is SQVTM and CDR2 is ANQGSEA. The CDR3 DNA sequence: TGCAGCGTAGGGGACAGGGGTAACACTGAAGCTTTCTTT. Protein sequence: CSVGDRGNTEAFF.

As concerns this clone: The same CDR3 can be traced to other DNA sequences in this sample. V and J are TRBV29-1 and TRBJ2-5, with a weak D call TRBD2 (5 bases). The CDR3 length is 13 residues. With 1 base removed from V and 3 bases from J, the gap between germline ends came to 9 bases. The germline V gene has CDR1 SQVTM and CDR2 ANQGSEA. CDR3 sequence (DNA): TGCAGCGTTGAAGGGATCGGGGAAGAGACCCAGTACTTC. Protein: CSVEGIGEETQYF.

In this sample, this clone turned up a few times. The chain uses TRBV27 and TRBJ2-3, with D maybe TRBD2 (6 bases). Trimming removed 5 bases from V and 2 bases from J, with 14 bases in between. Germline loops: CDR1 MNHEY, CDR2 SMNVEV (reference sequence). This CDR3 comprises 15 residues. CDR3 coding DNA: TGTGCCAGCAGTGAGCGGGTTTATCTCACAGATACGCAGTATTTT. Protein sequence: CASSERVYLTDTQYF.

The J gene is TRBJ2-5, the V gene TRBV7-2; a weak D match, TRBD1 (5 bases). The V gene's germline CDR1 is SGHTA and CDR2 FQGNSA. Trimming pared 7 bases from V and 1 base from J, leaving 13 bases between. The CDR3 totals 14 residues. The CDR3 is CASTIQGGQETQYF. CDR3 nucleotide sequence: TGTGCCAGCACTATTCAGGGTGGCCAAGAGACCCAGTACTTC.

V gene TRBV27 combines with J gene TRBJ1-5, with D maybe TRBD1 (6 bases). Germline V gene lookup returns CDR1 MNHEY and CDR2 SMNVEV (reference sequence). Trimming shortened V by 3 bases and J by 4 bases, and 10 bases separated the two germline ends. This CDR3 comprises 14 residues. Written as DNA, the CDR3 is TGTGCCAGCAGTTTGCGGGGGCCAAATCAGCCCCAGCATTTT. This translates into CASSLRGPNQPQHF.

The chain is built from TRBV5-4 and TRBJ2-1, with a weak D call TRBD2 (6 bases). V was cut by 7 bases and J by 2 bases, with 16 bases left in between. The CDR3 sequence is 15 residues long. From germline, CDR1 is SGHNT and CDR2 YYREEE (reference sequence). The CDR3 nucleotides read TGTGCCAGCCGGAGGGGCGAGGGGACCTACAATGAGCAGTTCTTC. Amino acids: CASRRGEGTYNEQFF.

This clone came up a few times. The chain joins TRBV11-1 to TRBJ2-7; 11 nucleotides align to TRBD2. Germline CDR1 and CDR2: SGHAT and FQDESV (reference sequence). The length of the CDR3 is 16 residues. J gave up 2 bases and V 2 bases, and 5 bases lay outside the gene matches. CDR3: CASSLLAGGNTYEQYF. As DNA, the CDR3 is TGTGCCAGCAGCTTACTAGCGGGGGGAAATACCTACGAGCAGTACTTC.

V gene TRBV10-3 combines with J gene TRBJ2-2; 7 bases are a match to TRBD2. The V and J ends lost 11 bases and 2 bases, in that order; junction bases with no gene match: 5. This CDR3 region has 13 residues. The germline CDR1 and CDR2 sequences are ENHRY and SYGVKD. In DNA form, the CDR3 reads TGTGCCTTCCAGCGGGAAAACACCGGGGAGCTGTTTTTT. Translation: CAFQRENTGELFF.

This rearrangement joins TRBV29-1 to TRBJ2-2; possibly TRBD2 for D (5 bases). In germline, CDR1 is SQVTM, CDR2 ANQGSEA. The CDR3 is made up of 15 amino acids. Trimming left V 3 bases short and J 1 base short, with 12 bases between. CDR3 residues: CSVESGSLNTGELFF. The CDR3 DNA follows: TGCAGCGTTGAGAGTGGGAGCCTGAACACCGGGGAGCTGTTTTTT.

The V call is TRBV19, the J call TRBJ1-1, with D possibly being TRBD1 (5 bases). Trimming shortened V by 5 bases and J by 1 base, and 17 bases separated the two germline ends. Germline-derived CDR1 and CDR2 are LNHDA and SQIVND (reference sequence). The CDR3 is made up of 16 amino acids. The DNA for the CDR3 is TGTGCCAGTAGTGACTGGTCGGGGGAGGGGAACACTGAAGCTTTCTTT. This sequence encodes CASSDWSGEGNTEAFF.

The CDR3 protein is CASSLIGQGNEQYF. The DNA for the CDR3 is TGCGCCAGCAGCCTGATAGGACAGGGGAACGAGCAGTACTTC. The chain recombines TRBV5-1 with TRBJ2-7; 9 bases fit TRBD1. With 4 bases clipped from V and 5 bases from J, the junction kept 7 bases outside the gene matches. This CDR3 contains 14 residues. The germline V gene has CDR1 SGHRS and CDR2 YFSETQ.

This clone has more than one count but fewer than ten. The J gene is TRBJ2-5, the V gene TRBV2; TRBD2 agrees at 7 bases. The germline V gene has CDR1 SNHLY and CDR2 FYNNEI. The V segment lost 3 bases and the J segment 3 bases; nucleotides outside the gene matches: 10. The CDR3 has 16 amino acids. CDR3 loop: CASSDGRYDREETQYF. CDR3 bases: TGTGCCAGCAGTGACGGGAGGTATGATAGGGAAGAGACCCAGTACTTC.

The chain is built from TRBV7-8 and TRBJ2-7; 7 nucleotides align to TRBD1. Germline CDR1 SGHVS, CDR2 FQNEAQ. The CDR3 spans 14 residues. The V and J ends lost 1 base and 2 bases, in that order; junction bases with no gene match: 2. CDR3 protein: CASSLEGATYEQYF. The CDR3 region has the DNA TGTGCCAGCAGCTTAGAGGGGGCGACCTACGAGCAGTACTTC.

CDR3 sequence (DNA): TGTGCCAGTAGCGAACCGGGACAGGGGTCCTACGAGCAGTACTTC. It encodes CASSEPGQGSYEQYF. The chain joins TRBV19 to TRBJ2-7; TRBD1 matches at 10 bases. With 6 bases clipped from V and 1 base from J, the junction kept 6 bases outside the gene matches. Looked up from germline, CDR1 is LNHDA and CDR2 is SQIVND (reference sequence). The CDR3 covers 15 residues.

The chain is built from TRBV28 and TRBJ2-5; possible D gene TRBD1, 5 bases. The CDR3 runs 16 residues. V was clipped by 6 bases and J by 2 bases, with 19 bases between them. The germline V gene has CDR1 MDHEN and CDR2 SYDVKM. The CDR3 nucleotides are TGTGCCAGCAGCCTTTCCTTGGACATTACACAAGAGACCCAGTACTTC. This sequence encodes CASSLSLDITQETQYF.